The 18 T cell receptor beta chains reported below all come from one sample, sequenced in a study of shared clonotypes between healthy human individuals. Produced via immunoSEQ multiplex PCR; TCRdb's table is partial and in-frame only. The table includes about 480,000 clones, around 79% detected once. The sample was PBMCs. These receptors were collected from a woman in her forties in good health. Some clones in this sample may be carry-over from other donors' samples.

This chain joins TRBV27 and TRBJ1-6; D possibly corresponds to TRBD1 (5 bases). V was clipped by 4 bases and J by 9 bases, with 13 bases between them. Germline lookup yields CDR1 MNHEY and CDR2 SMNVEV (reference sequence). The CDR3 runs 14 residues. Here the CDR3 reads CASSSWTRLSPLHF. For the CDR3, the DNA is TGTGCCAGCAGTTCCTGGACACGACTTTCACCCCTCCACTTT.

V is TRBV11-2 and J is TRBJ1-1; TRBD1 matches 7 bases. Germline loops: CDR1 SGHAT, CDR2 FQNNGV. This CDR3 region has 16 residues. V lost 0 bases and J lost 4; bases outside the gene matches: 8. The CDR3: CASSLDWGTVRTEAFF. CDR3 sequence (DNA): TGTGCCAGCAGCTTAGATTGGGGGACAGTTCGCACTGAAGCTTTCTTT.

This chain links TRBV19 with TRBJ2-7; no clear D gene. Germline CDR1 and CDR2: LNHDA and SQIVND (reference sequence). This CDR3 region has 14 residues. Trimming stripped 2 bases from V and 2 bases from J, with 10 bases between. As DNA, the CDR3 is TGTGCCAGTAGTATAACGTCACAGACCTACGAGCAGTACTTC. Its protein product is CASSITSQTYEQYF.

This clone appeared once. With only one base between it and a far larger clone, this is likely a read error. V and J are TRBV29-1 and TRBJ2-7; 8 bases line up with TRBD1. The V segment lost 5 bases and the J segment 2 bases; nucleotides outside the gene matches: 5. The CDR3 runs 13 residues. Germline values: CDR1 SQVTM, CDR2 ANQGSEA. The DNA of the CDR3 is TGCAGCGTTATGACAGGGGTGACCTACGAGCAGTACTTC. Protein product: CSVMTGVTYEQYF.

This chain links TRBV6-1 with TRBJ2-5, with a weak D call TRBD2 (6 bases). The CDR3 has 14 residues. CDR1 is MNHNS, CDR2 SASEGT, per germline. V was cut by 3 bases and J by 5 bases, with 13 bases left in between. The CDR3 DNA is TGTGCCAGCAGTGACCGACAAGGGAGGGAGACCCAGTACTTC. Encoded protein: CASSDRQGRETQYF.

The rearrangement uses TRBV7-9 and TRBJ2-7; a weak D match, TRBD1 (6 bases). There are 15 residues in the CDR3. V was shortened by 1 base and J by 6 bases, with 16 bases between the two germline ends. CDR1 and CDR2 from the germline V gene are SEHNR and FQNEAQ (reference sequence). The CDR3 region has the DNA TGTGCCAGCAGCTTAGGCTGGATGGGCAGGGGCGAGCAGTACTTC. Translating gives CASSLGWMGRGEQYF.

In its sample, this clone was seen once. This chain uses TRBV28 with TRBJ2-7; D is possibly TRBD2 (6 bases). Germline CDR1 and CDR2: MDHEN and SYDVKM. The CDR3 covers 14 residues. The V end lost 8 bases, the J end lost 1 base, and 15 bases lay between the germline ends. In DNA, the CDR3 is TGTGCCAGCCTTGGGGCGGGGAATTCCTACGAGCAGTACTTC. Residues: CASLGAGNSYEQYF.

The count of this clone is one. The chain couples TRBV28 to TRBJ2-3, with TRBD2 matching over 11 bases. The junction had 3 bases not matched to a gene; V was cut back by 6 bases and J by 4 bases. CDR3 length: 14 residues. Per the germline V gene, CDR1 is MDHEN and CDR2 is SYDVKM. The CDR3, as DNA: TGTGCCAGCAGCGGGACTAGCGGCCCAGATACGCAGTATTTT. Amino acid sequence: CASSGTSGPDTQYF.

The chain couples TRBV2 to TRBJ1-1; 8 positions match TRBD1. V trimming: 6 bases; J trimming: 7 bases; junction bases outside the gene matches: 7. The germline gives CDR1 SNHLY, CDR2 FYNNEI. CDR3 size: 13 residues. As DNA, the CDR3 is TGTGCCAGCAGGACGGACAGGGTAGTTGAAGCTTTCTTT. This encodes CASRTDRVVEAFF.

This clone was detected only a few times. Written as DNA, the CDR3 is TGTGCCAGCAGCTTCAGCGGGAGGGCCATTGGCGAGCAGTTCTTC. This translates into CASSFSGRAIGEQFF. The chain joins TRBV7-2 to TRBJ2-1; TRBD2 matches 10 bases. CDR3 size: 15 residues. Germline CDR1 and CDR2: SGHTA and FQGNSA. V dropped 3 bases and J dropped 10; count of bases not matched to a gene: 9.

The genes are TRBV11-3 and TRBJ1-4; D is perhaps TRBD1 (5 bases). CDR3 length equals 15 residues. V was trimmed by 4 bases and J by 6 bases, leaving 15 bases between them. In germline, CDR1 is SGHNT, CDR2 YENEEA. The CDR3 DNA reads as TGTGCCAGCAGCTCTGCGGACGTGGGGGATGAAAAACTGTTTTTT. Its translation: CASSSADVGDEKLFF.

This chain joins TRBV29-1 and TRBJ2-1; 9 bases align to TRBD2. CDR1 and CDR2 from the germline V gene are SQVTM and ANQGSEA. V lost 7 bases to trimming and J lost 8 bases; unmatched junction nucleotides: 9. The CDR3 sequence is 13 residues long. The DNA of the CDR3 is TGCAGCGCCGGCAGTAGCGGGAGCGATGAGCAGTTCTTC. Translation gives CSAGSSGSDEQFF.

The chain links TRBV7-7 to TRBJ2-2; D perhaps matches TRBD1 (6 bases). Germline V lookup: CDR1 SSHAT, CDR2 FNYEAQ (reference sequence). This CDR3 region has 15 residues. Trimming removed 5 bases at V and 1 base at J, with 11 bases between. The CDR3: CASSPRGQNTGELFF. CDR3 DNA sequence: TGTGCCAGCAGCCCAAGGGGACAGAACACCGGGGAGCTGTTTTTT.

The sample holds a few counts of this clone. The chain combines TRBV29-1 with TRBJ2-1; 7 bases agree with TRBD2. V dropped 1 base and J dropped 7; count of bases not matched to a gene: 16. The CDR3 is made up of 17 amino acids. Per germline, CDR1 SQVTM and CDR2 ANQGSEA. DNA of the CDR3: TGCAGCGTTGAAGGATTTCCGGGGCCCGGGGGGTTTAATGAGCAGTTCTTC. Protein product: CSVEGFPGPGGFNEQFF.

This sequence joins TRBV28 and TRBJ2-7; D is uncertain. This CDR3 has 13 residues. Germline loops: CDR1 MDHEN, CDR2 SYDVKM. V gave up 4 bases and J gave up 7 bases, with 14 bases separating them. The CDR3 here is CASSSRRLGEQYF. The CDR3 DNA reads as TGTGCCAGCAGTTCAAGACGGCTAGGGGAGCAGTACTTC.

Points on this clone: Being one base from a much bigger clone, this may be a read error. V gene TRBV5-1 combines with J gene TRBJ2-5; D gene ambiguous. Germline CDR1 and CDR2: SGHRS and YFSETQ. This CDR3 region has 15 residues. The CDR3 loop reads CASGLFPPTQETQYF. As DNA, the CDR3 is TGCGCCAGCGGCTTGTTCCCCCCTACCCAAGAGACCCAGTACTTC.

The chain joins TRBV19 to TRBJ2-5; a weak D match, TRBD2 (6 bases). Germline values: CDR1 LNHDA, CDR2 SQIVND (reference sequence). This CDR3 is built from 15 residues. The ends were cut back, 7 bases at V and 4 bases at J, with 19 bases in the middle. The CDR3 region has the DNA TGTGCCAGTAATCCGGGACTGTCGACCCGAGAGACCCAGTACTTC. Translation gives CASNPGLSTRETQYF.

This chain connects TRBV15 to TRBJ2-7; no clear D. The V end was cut by 4 bases, the J end by 4 bases, with 5 bases between. CDR1 LNHNV and CDR2 YYDKDF come from the germline V gene (reference sequence). The CDR3 runs 11 residues. CDR3 amino acids: CATSNRYEQYF. The CDR3 DNA sequence: TGTGCCACCAGCAACCGGTACGAGCAGTACTTC.